The subject of this entry is one T cell receptor (beta chain). Its antigen is undetermined. This may come from a read error, since a much larger clone is one base off. Naive CD8 T cells, phenotype CD8+CD4-CCR7+CD45RA+, were sorted. Previously described methods and listed TCR primers produced bulk TCR libraries. A single record per CDR3 protein comes from TCRdb applying MiXCR to the PCR reads. This table holds about 640,000 distinct CDR3 sequences, just under 20% found once. The data were obtained in a study of molecular identifiers for immune sequencing clone quantification. Turning to the study itself: Four portions were sequenced after RNA from about 21,000 or 97,000 naive CD8 cells was split five ways in replicates. General study results and limits: Jurkat TCR RNA spiked in from one cell could reportedly be detected among about a million naive cells.

After removal of 0 bases from V and 3 bases from J, the junction contained 9 bases not matched to a gene. Per the germline V gene, CDR1 is SGDLS and CDR2 is YYNGEE. There are 16 residues in the CDR3. Sequencing used naive CD8+ T cells from blood, with Jurkat cell RNA spiked in. Stated subset: FACS-sorted CD8+CD4-CCR7+CD45RA+ naive T cells. The source is a human donor in good health. Some libraries in this study had Jurkat cell RNA spiked in. The V gene is TRBV9, the J gene TRBJ2-7; 7 bases agree with TRBD1. Here the CDR3 DNA reads TGTGCCAGCAGCGTAGCTCCGCCGGCAGGGGGCTACGAGCAGTACTTC. Encoded protein: CASSVAPPAGGYEQYF.